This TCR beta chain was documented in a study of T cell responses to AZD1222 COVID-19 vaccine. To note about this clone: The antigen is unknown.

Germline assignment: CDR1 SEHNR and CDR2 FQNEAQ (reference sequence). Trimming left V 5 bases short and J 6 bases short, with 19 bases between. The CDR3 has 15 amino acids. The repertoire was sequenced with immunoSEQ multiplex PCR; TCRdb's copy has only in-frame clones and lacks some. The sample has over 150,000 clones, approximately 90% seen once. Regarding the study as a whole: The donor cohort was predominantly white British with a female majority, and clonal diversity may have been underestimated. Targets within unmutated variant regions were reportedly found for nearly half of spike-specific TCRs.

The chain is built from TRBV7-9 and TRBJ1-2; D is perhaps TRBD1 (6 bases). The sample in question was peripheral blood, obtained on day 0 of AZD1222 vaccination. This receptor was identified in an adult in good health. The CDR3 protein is CASSPTPDSRNGYTF. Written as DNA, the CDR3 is TGTGCCAGCAGCCCCACGCCGGACAGTAGAAATGGCTACACCTTC.